This T cell receptor beta chain was found in a study of blood T cell repertoires in COVID-19. Study summary: PBMCs, B-cell-depleted T cells, or T cells provided the cDNA or gDNA that made up the material.

This CDR3 is 13 amino acids long. Trimming at V came to 8 bases and at J to 3 bases, leaving 5 bases not matched to a gene. The germline CDR1 and CDR2 sequences are LNHDA and SQIVND (reference sequence). TCRdb keeps only in-frame clones here, not all; method: immunoSEQ multiplex PCR. Of around 68,000 clones listed, 80% to 85% are singletons. This chain connects TRBV19 to TRBJ2-5, with TRBD1 matching over 8 bases. Sequenced sample: peripheral blood. This sequence originates from a human donor in a cohort sampled during active COVID-19. This chain's CDR3 is CASGTGPKETQYF. CDR3 DNA sequence: TGTGCCAGTGGGACAGGACCTAAAGAGACCCAGTACTTC. The whole variable domain, filled in from reference TRBV19 and TRBJ2-5, reads DGGITQSPKYLFRKEGQNVTLSCEQNLNHDAMYWYRQDPGQGLRLIYYSQIVNDFQKGDIAEGYSVSREKKESFPLTVTSAQKNPTAFYLCASGTGPKETQYFGPGTRLLVL.